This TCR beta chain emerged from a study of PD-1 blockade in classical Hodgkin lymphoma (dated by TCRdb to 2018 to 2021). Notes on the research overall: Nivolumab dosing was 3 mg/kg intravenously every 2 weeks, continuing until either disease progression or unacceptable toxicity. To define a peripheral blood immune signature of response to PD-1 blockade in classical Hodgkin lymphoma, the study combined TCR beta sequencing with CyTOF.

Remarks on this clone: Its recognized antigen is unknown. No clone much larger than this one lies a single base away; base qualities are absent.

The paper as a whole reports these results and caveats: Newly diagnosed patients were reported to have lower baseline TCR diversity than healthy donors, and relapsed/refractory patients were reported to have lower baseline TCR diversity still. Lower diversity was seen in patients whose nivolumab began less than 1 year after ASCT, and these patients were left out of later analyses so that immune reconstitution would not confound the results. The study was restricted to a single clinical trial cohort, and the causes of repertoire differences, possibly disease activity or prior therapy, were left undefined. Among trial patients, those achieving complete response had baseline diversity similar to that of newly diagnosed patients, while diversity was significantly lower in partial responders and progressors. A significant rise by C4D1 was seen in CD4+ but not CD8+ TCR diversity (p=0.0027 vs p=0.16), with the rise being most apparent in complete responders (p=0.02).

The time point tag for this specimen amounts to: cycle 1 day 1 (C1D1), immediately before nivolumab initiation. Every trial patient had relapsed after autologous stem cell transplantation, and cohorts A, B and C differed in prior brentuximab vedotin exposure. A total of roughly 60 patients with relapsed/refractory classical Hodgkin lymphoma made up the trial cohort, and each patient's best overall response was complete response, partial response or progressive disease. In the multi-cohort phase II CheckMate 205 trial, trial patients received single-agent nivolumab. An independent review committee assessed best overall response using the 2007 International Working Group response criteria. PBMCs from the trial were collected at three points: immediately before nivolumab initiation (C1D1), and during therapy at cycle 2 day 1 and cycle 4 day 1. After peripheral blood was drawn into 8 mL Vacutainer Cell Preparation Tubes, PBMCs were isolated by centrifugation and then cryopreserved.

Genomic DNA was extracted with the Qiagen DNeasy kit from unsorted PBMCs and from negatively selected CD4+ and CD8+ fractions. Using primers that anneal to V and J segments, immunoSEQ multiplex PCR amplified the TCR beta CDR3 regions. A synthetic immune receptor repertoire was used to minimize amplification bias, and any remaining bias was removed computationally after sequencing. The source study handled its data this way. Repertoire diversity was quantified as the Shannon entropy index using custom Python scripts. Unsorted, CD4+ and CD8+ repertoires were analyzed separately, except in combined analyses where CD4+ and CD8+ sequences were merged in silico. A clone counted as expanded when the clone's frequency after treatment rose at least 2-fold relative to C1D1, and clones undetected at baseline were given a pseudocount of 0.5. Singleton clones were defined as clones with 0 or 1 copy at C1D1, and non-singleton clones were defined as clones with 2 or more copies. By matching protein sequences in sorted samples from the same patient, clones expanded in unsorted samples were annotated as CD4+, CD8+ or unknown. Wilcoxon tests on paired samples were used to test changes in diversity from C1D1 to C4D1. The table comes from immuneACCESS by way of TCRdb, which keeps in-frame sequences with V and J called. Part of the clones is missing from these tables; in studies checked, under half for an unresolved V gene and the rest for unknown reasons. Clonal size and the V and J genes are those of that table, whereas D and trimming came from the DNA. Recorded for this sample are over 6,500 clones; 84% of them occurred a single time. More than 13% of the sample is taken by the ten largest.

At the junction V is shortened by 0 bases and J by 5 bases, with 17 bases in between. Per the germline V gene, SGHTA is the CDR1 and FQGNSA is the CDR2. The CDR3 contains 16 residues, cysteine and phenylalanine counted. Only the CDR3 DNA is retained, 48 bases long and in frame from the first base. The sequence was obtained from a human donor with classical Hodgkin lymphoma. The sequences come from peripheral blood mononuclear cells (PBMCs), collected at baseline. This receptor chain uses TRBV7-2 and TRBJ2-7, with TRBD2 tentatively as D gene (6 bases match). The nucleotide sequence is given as TGTGCCAGCAGCTTAGCGCCTCTGGGAGGTAAGAACGAGCAGTACTTC. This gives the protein CASSLAPLGGKNEQYF.